These 25 T cell receptor beta chains originate from one sample sequenced in a study of response to subunit inactivated influenza vaccine. Each CDR3 protein gets one entry after TCRdb re-called the RT-PCR reads with MiXCR. The sample lists a few hundred thousand distinct CDR3 sequences, less than 25% occurring once. Sequencing used PBMCs from blood, obtained approximately 20 months after vaccination. Receptors originate from a man in his fifties or sixties who received an inactivated influenza vaccine.

This clonotype was recorded many times. The chain employs TRBV6-1 and TRBJ1-5; D is uncertain. The CDR3 runs 15 residues. The germline V gene has CDR1 MNHNS and CDR2 SASEGT. Trimming shortened V by 6 bases and J by 2 bases, and 14 bases separated the two germline ends. CDR3 sequence: CASSASVGGNQPQHF. CDR3 in DNA: TGTGCCAGCAGCGCCTCAGTGGGAGGCAATCAGCCCCAGCATTTT.

Written as DNA, the CDR3 is TGTGCCAGCAGTTATTCGTACGGGAAGAGCTCTGGGGCCAACGTCCTGACTTTC. Amino acids: CASSYSYGKSSGANVLTF. The rearrangement links TRBV6-2 or TRBV6-3 to TRBJ2-6; tentatively, D is TRBD2 (5 bases). The CDR3 runs 18 residues. Trimming took off 3 bases at V and 0 bases at J, with 15 bases between the two ends. CDR1 is MNHEY, CDR2 SVGEGT, per germline.

This clonotype was picked up one time. A much larger clone lies one base from this, so it may be a read error. The CDR3 carries no conserved terminal phenylalanine or tryptophan, so it likely arises from a read error. The V gene is TRBV20-1, the J gene TRBJ1-2, with unresolved D. CDR1 and CDR2 from the germline V gene are DFQATT and SNEGSKA (reference sequence). With 1 base removed from V and 1 base from J, the gap between germline ends came to 10 bases. This CDR3 has 14 amino acids. The CDR3 sequence: CSARVERDNYGYTL. CDR3 sequence (DNA): TGCAGTGCTAGAGTAGAGAGAGATAACTATGGCTACACCCTC.

This clonotype showed up just a few times. The chain combines TRBV6-2 or TRBV6-3 with TRBJ1-5; D not resolved. The germline CDR1 and CDR2 sequences are MNHEY and SVGEGT. This CDR3 is 20 amino acids long. The germline V and J ends were trimmed by 0 bases and 0 bases, with 21 bases remaining between them. CDR3 loop: CASSYSPSSFASYSNQPQHF. The CDR3 DNA is TGTGCCAGCAGTTACTCGCCTTCCAGCTTCGCCTCCTATAGCAATCAGCCCCAGCATTTT.

At least ten counts were recorded for this clonotype. The rearrangement links TRBV4-1 to TRBJ1-1; D perhaps matches TRBD1 (5 bases). Germline CDR1 and CDR2: MGHRA and YSYEKL. The CDR3 is 13 amino acids. V was cut by 5 bases and J by 8 bases, with 15 bases left in between. DNA for the CDR3: TGCGCCAGCAGCGAACGCCGGACAACCGAAGCTTTCTTT. This encodes CASSERRTTEAFF.

In this sample, this clonotype turned up a few times. The gene calls are TRBV6-2 or TRBV6-3 and TRBJ2-3, with TRBD1 matching 8 bases. The J segment lost 3 bases and the V segment lost 2 bases, leaving 4 bases of the junction unmatched. The CDR3 has 15 amino acids. The germline CDR1 and CDR2 sequences are MNHEY and SVGEGT. CDR3 DNA sequence: TGTGCCAGCAGTTACGCTAGGACAGGGACAGATACGCAGTATTTT. Amino acid sequence: CASSYARTGTDTQYF.

This chain uses TRBV5-8 with TRBJ2-4; 9 positions agree with TRBD1. Unmatched junction bases numbered 2, after V lost 2 bases and J lost 5 bases. The CDR3 sequence is 14 residues long. CDR1 is SGHTS, CDR2 YDEGEE, per germline. CDR3 sequence reads: CASSFRDRENIQYF. The CDR3 nucleotides are TGTGCCAGCAGCTTTAGGGACAGGGAAAACATTCAGTACTTC. Together with reference TRBV5-8 and TRBJ2-4, the CDR3 gives the full variable domain: EAGVTQSPTHLIKTRGQQATLRCSPISGHTSVYWYQQALGLGLQFLLWYDEGEERNRGNFPPRFSGRQFPNYSSELNVNALELEDSALYLCASSFRDRENIQYFGAGTRLSVL.

This chain links TRBV7-2 with TRBJ2-4; D is possibly TRBD1 (6 bases). Per germline, CDR1 SGHTA and CDR2 FQGNSA. The CDR3 totals 14 residues. V was clipped by 4 bases and J by 5 bases, with 12 bases between them. For the CDR3, the DNA is TGTGCCAGCAGCTCCCCCGGGACACAAAACATTCAGTACTTC. It codes for CASSSPGTQNIQYF.

This clonotype appeared many times. The rearrangement links TRBV28 to TRBJ2-7; possibly TRBD2 for D (5 bases). V lost 6 bases to trimming and J lost 4 bases, with 19 bases between them. The CDR3 consists of 15 residues. The germline CDR1 and CDR2 sequences are MDHEN and SYDVKM. CDR3 sequence: CASSPTARVGYEQYF. The CDR3 nucleotides read TGTGCCAGCAGCCCTACGGCGAGGGTCGGATACGAGCAGTACTTC.

This clonotype has more than one count but fewer than ten. The rearrangement links TRBV5-1 to TRBJ1-6; 10 positions match TRBD1. The CDR3 sequence is 16 residues long. Germline-derived CDR1 and CDR2 are SGHRS and YFSETQ. The trim removed 4 bases at V and 8 bases at J, leaving 9 bases unmatched. The CDR3: CASSLRDRGEHSPLHF. The CDR3 nucleotides are TGCGCCAGCAGCCTAAGGGACAGGGGTGAGCATTCACCCCTCCACTTT.

This clonotype appeared a few times. V gene TRBV5-6 combines with J gene TRBJ1-2, with D possibly being TRBD1 (6 bases). Germline lookup yields CDR1 SGHDT and CDR2 YYEEEE. CDR3 size: 14 residues. V was trimmed by 3 bases and J by 3 bases, leaving 12 bases between them. The CDR3 DNA sequence: TGTGCCAGCAGCTCCAGGGGATCCCACTATGGCTACACCTTC. Its translation: CASSSRGSHYGYTF.

The rearrangement joins TRBV20-1 to TRBJ2-7; D could derive from TRBD1 or TRBD2 (5 bases each). Deletions cut 3 bases from V and 2 bases from J, with 14 bases between. This CDR3 is 14 amino acids long. From germline, CDR1 is DFQATT and CDR2 SNEGSKA (reference sequence). The chain's CDR3 is CSARRGYPPYEQYF. The DNA for the CDR3 is TGCAGTGCTAGGAGGGGATATCCCCCCTACGAGCAGTACTTC.

This clonotype came up many times. The chain combines TRBV10-3 with TRBJ1-2; D not resolved. Per germline, CDR1 ENHRY and CDR2 SYGVKD. Trimming cost V 6 bases and J 4 bases, with 6 bases left between them. The CDR3 has 11 amino acids. CDR3 DNA: TGTGCCATCAGGAACAGCTATGGCTACACCTTC. It is translated as CAIRNSYGYTF.

This clonotype has more than one count but fewer than ten. The chain uses TRBV2 and TRBJ2-7; D unresolved. The length of the CDR3 is 12 residues. Germline CDR1 and CDR2: SNHLY and FYNNEI. Trimming removed 3 bases from V and 4 bases from J, with 7 bases in between. CDR3 bases: TGTGCCAGCAGTGATTGGGATTACGAGCAGTACTTC. This encodes CASSDWDYEQYF. Together with reference TRBV2 and TRBJ2-7, the CDR3 gives the full variable domain: EPEVTQTPSHQVTQMGQEVILRCVPISNHLYFYWYRQILGQKVEFLVSFYNNEISEKSEIFDDQFSVERPDGSNFTLKIRSTKLEDSAMYFCASSDWDYEQYFGPGTRLTVT.

This clonotype was counted between two and nine times. The CDR3 loop is CASSLEVTSDGELFF. Here the CDR3 DNA reads TGTGCCAGCAGCTTAGAAGTCACGAGTGACGGGGAGCTGTTTTTT. V gene TRBV7-8 combines with J gene TRBJ2-2; D not resolved. The V gene lost 1 base and the J gene lost 7 bases, with 13 bases spanning the gap. The germline gives CDR1 SGHVS, CDR2 FQNEAQ. This CDR3 is built from 15 residues.

V and J are TRBV4-1 and TRBJ1-2; D is unresolved. The length of the CDR3 is 14 residues. Germline V gene lookup returns CDR1 MGHRA and CDR2 YSYEKL. V lost 1 base to trimming and J lost 8 bases, with 14 bases between them. CDR3 sequence (DNA): TGCGCCAGCAGCCAAGCGAGGACCGTTCGGGGCTACACCTTC. It encodes CASSQARTVRGYTF.

This clonotype occurred once. The V call is TRBV7-6, the J call TRBJ2-2; TRBD1 matches at 12 bases. This CDR3 has 17 residues. Losses at the gene ends were 0 bases for V and 4 bases for J; bases not matched to a gene: 3. CDR1 is SGHVS, CDR2 FNYEAQ, per germline. CDR3 nucleotide sequence: TGTGCCAGCAGCTTAGCCGGGACAGGGGGCCTCACCGGGGAGCTGTTTTTT. The encoded protein is CASSLAGTGGLTGELFF.

The V call is TRBV29-1, the J call TRBJ2-7, with D maybe TRBD1 (6 bases). The CDR3 sequence is 12 residues long. Germline lookup yields CDR1 SQVTM and CDR2 ANQGSEA. V was pared by 7 bases and J by 7 bases, with 17 bases between. In nucleotides, the CDR3 is TGCAGCGCCTCCGACAGGCGTCGGGAGCAGTACTTC. Protein: CSASDRRREQYF.

This clonotype turned up a few times. The chain has TRBV11-1 and TRBJ1-2; 8 positions agree with TRBD1. V shed 5 bases, J shed 3 bases, and the junction held 8 bases outside the gene matches. Germline values: CDR1 SGHAT, CDR2 FQDESV (reference sequence). This CDR3 spans 15 amino acids. The CDR3 bases are TGTGCCAGCAGCCCAGGACAGGGCGCGCACTATGGCTACACCTTC. Amino acid sequence: CASSPGQGAHYGYTF.

This clonotype was picked up one time. This chain connects TRBV4-2 to TRBJ2-3, with TRBD2 identical over 7 bases. Germline trimming cut 0 bases from V and 1 base from J; bases unmatched to any gene: 4. This CDR3 is built from 16 residues. Germline V lookup: CDR1 LGHNA, CDR2 YNFKEQ. Here the CDR3 reads CASSQEKAGGTDTQYF. The CDR3 DNA sequence: TGTGCCAGCAGCCAAGAGAAGGCGGGAGGCACAGATACGCAGTATTTT.

The chain's CDR3 is CASSLNRYEQFF. CDR3 coding DNA: TGTGCCAGCAGCTTAAACCGGTATGAGCAGTTCTTC. The V gene is TRBV7-8, the J gene TRBJ2-1; no definite D call. Germline-derived CDR1 and CDR2 are SGHVS and FQNEAQ. CDR3 length: 12 residues. The ends were cut back, 2 bases at V and 8 bases at J, with 7 bases in the middle.

This clonotype was seen a handful of times. The chain is built from TRBV27 and TRBJ1-2; 8 positions agree with TRBD1. Germline V gives CDR1 MNHEY, CDR2 SMNVEV (reference sequence). The CDR3 is 16 residues long. The junction had 7 bases not matched to a gene; V was cut back by 0 bases and J by 4 bases. CDR3 nucleotides: TGTGCCAGCAGTTTATCCCCCGACAGGGGCGGCTATGGCTACACCTTC. It specifies CASSLSPDRGGYGYTF.

This clonotype has at least ten counts. The gene calls are TRBV2 and TRBJ2-5; 8 positions match TRBD2. From germline, CDR1 is SNHLY and CDR2 FYNNEI. The CDR3 is 16 residues long. V lost 1 base and J lost 5; bases outside the gene matches: 9. Here the CDR3 reads CASSEGIAGLSETQYF. The CDR3 DNA sequence: TGTGCCAGCAGTGAAGGGATAGCGGGGCTATCGGAGACCCAGTACTTC.

The CDR3 DNA follows: TGCGCCAGCAGCCGGAGCACAAGCTCCTACGAGCAGTACTTC. Translation gives CASSRSTSSYEQYF. The rearrangement links TRBV4-3 to TRBJ2-7; D is undetermined. The CDR3 contains 14 residues. V lost 4 bases, J lost 0 bases, and 10 bases lay in between. CDR1 is LGHNA, CDR2 YSLEER, per germline.

This clonotype was detected a few times. This rearrangement joins TRBV18 to TRBJ2-3; no firm D call. CDR3 size: 16 residues. In germline, CDR1 is KGHSH, CDR2 LQKENI. V dropped 1 base and J dropped 0 bases, with 11 bases sitting between them. The DNA for the CDR3 is TGTGCCAGCTCACCACTTCCGGCGGTGAGCACAGATACGCAGTATTTT. Protein product: CASSPLPAVSTDTQYF.